The TCR beta chain under discussion was sequenced for a study of T cell responses to AZD1222 COVID-19 vaccine. Study results and limitations: Donors were mostly white British, more females; clonal diversity possibly underestimated.

Worth noting for this clone: Its antigen is as yet unknown.

Libraries were prepared by immunoSEQ multiplex PCR; TCRdb keeps only in-frame clonotypes and omits some of them. The table has about 110,000 clones, 85% to 95% seen once. The CDR3 totals 13 residues. Per the germline V gene, CDR1 is MNHEY and CDR2 is SMNVEV (reference sequence). Between the trimmed V and J ends, which lost 7 bases and 0 bases, there was a span of 10 bases. Sequencing was performed on peripheral blood, taken 28 days after the second AZD1222 dose. This chain links TRBV27 with TRBJ2-7, with a possible D match to TRBD1 (6 bases). The clonotype was recovered from an adult who received the AZD1222 COVID-19 vaccine. The CDR3 spells CASTNRDSYEQYF. CDR3 nucleotides: TGTGCCAGCACCAACAGGGACTCCTACGAGCAGTACTTC.